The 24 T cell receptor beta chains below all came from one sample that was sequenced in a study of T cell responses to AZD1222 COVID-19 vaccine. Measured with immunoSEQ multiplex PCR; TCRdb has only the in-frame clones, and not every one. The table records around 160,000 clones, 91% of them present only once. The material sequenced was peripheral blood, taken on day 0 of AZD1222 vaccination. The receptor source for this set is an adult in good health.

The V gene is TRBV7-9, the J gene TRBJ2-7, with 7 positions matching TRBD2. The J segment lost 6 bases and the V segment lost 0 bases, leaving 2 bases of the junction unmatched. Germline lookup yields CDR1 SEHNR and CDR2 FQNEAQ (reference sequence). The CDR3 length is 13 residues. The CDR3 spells CASSLAGGTEQYF. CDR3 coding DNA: TGTGCCAGCAGCTTAGCGGGAGGGACCGAGCAGTACTTC.

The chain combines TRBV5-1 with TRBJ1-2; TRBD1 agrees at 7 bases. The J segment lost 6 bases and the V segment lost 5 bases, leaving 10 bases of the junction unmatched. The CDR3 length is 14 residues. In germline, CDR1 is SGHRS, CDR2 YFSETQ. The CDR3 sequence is CASRTTGKMNGYTF. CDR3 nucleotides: TGCGCCAGCAGAACGACAGGGAAGATGAATGGCTACACCTTC.

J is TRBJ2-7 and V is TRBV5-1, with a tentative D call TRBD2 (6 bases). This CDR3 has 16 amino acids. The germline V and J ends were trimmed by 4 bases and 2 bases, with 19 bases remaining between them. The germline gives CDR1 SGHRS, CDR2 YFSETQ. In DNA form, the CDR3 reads TGCGCCAGCAGCCCAGGTCCTATAGGAGGGGCCTACGAGCAGTACTTC. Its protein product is CASSPGPIGGAYEQYF.

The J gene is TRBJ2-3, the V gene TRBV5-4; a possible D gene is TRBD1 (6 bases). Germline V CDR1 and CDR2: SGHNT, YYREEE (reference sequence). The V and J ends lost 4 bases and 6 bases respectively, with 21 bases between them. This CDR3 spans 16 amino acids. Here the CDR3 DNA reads TGTGCCAGCAGCAACCCCGGGACACGAAACTCCGATACGCAGTATTTT. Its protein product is CASSNPGTRNSDTQYF.

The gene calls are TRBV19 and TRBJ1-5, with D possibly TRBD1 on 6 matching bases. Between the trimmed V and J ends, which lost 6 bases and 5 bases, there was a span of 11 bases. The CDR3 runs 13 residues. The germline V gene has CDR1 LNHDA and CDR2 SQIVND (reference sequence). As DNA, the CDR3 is TGTGCCAGTAGCAGGGACAAAGATCAGCCCCAGCATTTT. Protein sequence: CASSRDKDQPQHF.

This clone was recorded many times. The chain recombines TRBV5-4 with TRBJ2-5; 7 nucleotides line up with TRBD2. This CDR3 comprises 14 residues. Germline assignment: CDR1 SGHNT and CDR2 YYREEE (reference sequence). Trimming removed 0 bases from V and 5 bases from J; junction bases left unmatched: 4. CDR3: CASSLGLAMETQYF. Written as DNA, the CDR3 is TGTGCCAGCAGCTTGGGACTAGCTATGGAGACCCAGTACTTC.

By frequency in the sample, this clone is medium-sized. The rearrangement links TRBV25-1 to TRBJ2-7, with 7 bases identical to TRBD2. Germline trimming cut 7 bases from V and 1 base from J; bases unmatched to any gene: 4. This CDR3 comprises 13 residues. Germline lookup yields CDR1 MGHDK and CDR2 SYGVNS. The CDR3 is CASTGRESYEQYF. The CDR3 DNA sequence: TGTGCCAGCACGGGGCGGGAGTCCTACGAGCAGTACTTC.

Here the CDR3 DNA reads TGTGCCAGTAGTATTAGGAGCAGGGCGGCGGTTGGCACTGAAGCTTTCTTT. Translating it yields CASSIRSRAAVGTEAFF. V gene TRBV19 combines with J gene TRBJ1-1; D may be TRBD1 (5 bases). Trimming took off 3 bases at V and 4 bases at J, with 21 bases between the two ends. The CDR3 sequence is 17 residues long. Germline CDR1 and CDR2: LNHDA and SQIVND (reference sequence).

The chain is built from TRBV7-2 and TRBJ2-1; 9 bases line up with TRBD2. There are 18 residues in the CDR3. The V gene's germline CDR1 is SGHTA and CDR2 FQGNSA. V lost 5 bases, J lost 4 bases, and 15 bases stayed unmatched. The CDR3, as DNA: TGTGCCAGCAGCCCGCAACCCACAGCGGGAGGTGGTTACAATGAGCAGTTCTTC. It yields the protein CASSPQPTAGGGYNEQFF.

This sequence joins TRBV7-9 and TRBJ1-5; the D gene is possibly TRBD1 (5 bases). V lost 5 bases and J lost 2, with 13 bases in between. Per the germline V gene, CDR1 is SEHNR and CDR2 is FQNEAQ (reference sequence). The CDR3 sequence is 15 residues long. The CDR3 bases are TGTGCCAGCAGCCATGACAGATTTGGCAATCAGCCCCAGCATTTT. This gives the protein CASSHDRFGNQPQHF.

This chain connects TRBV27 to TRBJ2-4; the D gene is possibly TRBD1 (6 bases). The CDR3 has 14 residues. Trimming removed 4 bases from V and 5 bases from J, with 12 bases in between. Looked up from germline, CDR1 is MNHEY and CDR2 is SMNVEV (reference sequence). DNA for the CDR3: TGTGCCAGCAGTTCACAGGGTAGCCAAAACATTCAGTACTTC. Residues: CASSSQGSQNIQYF.

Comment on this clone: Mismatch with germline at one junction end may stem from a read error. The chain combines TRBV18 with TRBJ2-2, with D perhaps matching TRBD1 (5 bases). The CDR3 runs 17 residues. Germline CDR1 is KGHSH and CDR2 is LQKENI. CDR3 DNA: TGTGCCAGCTCATCACCAGGGAACAGGCCCTTAGACGGGGAGCTGTTTTTT. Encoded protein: CASSSPGNRPLDGELFF.

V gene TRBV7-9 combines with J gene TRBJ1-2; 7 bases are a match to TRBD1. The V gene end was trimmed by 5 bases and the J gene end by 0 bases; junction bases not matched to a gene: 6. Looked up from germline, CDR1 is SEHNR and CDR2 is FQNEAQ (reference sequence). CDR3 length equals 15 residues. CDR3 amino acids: CASSQQGGPNYGYTF. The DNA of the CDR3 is TGTGCCAGCAGCCAGCAGGGGGGGCCTAACTATGGCTACACCTTC. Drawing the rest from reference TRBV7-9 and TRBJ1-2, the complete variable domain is DTGVSQNPRHKITKRGQNVTFRCDPISEHNRLYWYRQTLGQGPEFLTYFQNEAQLEKSRLLSDRFSAERPKGSFSTLEIQRTEQGDSAMYLCASSQQGGPNYGYTFGSGTRLTVV.

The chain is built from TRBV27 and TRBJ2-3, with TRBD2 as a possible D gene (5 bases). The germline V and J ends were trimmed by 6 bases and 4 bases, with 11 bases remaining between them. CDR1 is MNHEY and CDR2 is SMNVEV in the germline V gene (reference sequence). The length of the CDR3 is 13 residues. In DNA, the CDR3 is TGTGCCAGCAGCGAACTAGGTTCAGATACGCAGTATTTT. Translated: CASSELGSDTQYF.

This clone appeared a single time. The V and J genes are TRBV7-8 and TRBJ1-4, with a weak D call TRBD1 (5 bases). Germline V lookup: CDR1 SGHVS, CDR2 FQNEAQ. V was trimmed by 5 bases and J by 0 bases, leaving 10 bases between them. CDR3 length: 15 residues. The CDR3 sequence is CASSPRGATNEKLFF. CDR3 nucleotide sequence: TGTGCCAGCAGCCCCCGGGGCGCAACTAATGAAAAACTGTTTTTT.

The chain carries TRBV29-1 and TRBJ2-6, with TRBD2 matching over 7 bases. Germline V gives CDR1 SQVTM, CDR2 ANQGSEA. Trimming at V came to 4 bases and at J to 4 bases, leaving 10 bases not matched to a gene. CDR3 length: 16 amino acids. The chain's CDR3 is CSVVSGTFSGANVLTF. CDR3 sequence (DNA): TGCAGCGTTGTGAGCGGGACCTTTTCCGGGGCCAACGTCCTGACTTTC.

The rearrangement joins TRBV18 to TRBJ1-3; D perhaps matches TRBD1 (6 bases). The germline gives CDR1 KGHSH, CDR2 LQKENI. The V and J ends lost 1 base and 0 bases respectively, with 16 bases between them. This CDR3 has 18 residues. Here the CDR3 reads CASSPRRPGTSSGNTIYF. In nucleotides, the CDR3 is TGTGCCAGCTCACCACGTCGTCCCGGGACAAGCTCTGGAAACACCATATATTTT. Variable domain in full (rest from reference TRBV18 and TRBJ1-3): NAGVMQNPRHLVRRRGQEARLRCSPMKGHSHVYWYRQLPEEGLKFMVYLQKENIIDESGMPKERFSAEFPKEGPSILRIQQVVRGDSAAYFCASSPRRPGTSSGNTIYFGEGSWLTVV.

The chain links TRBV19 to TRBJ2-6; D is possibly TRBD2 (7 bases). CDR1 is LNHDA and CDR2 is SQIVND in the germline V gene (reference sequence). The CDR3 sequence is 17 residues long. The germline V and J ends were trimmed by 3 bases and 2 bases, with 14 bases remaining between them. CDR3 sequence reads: CASSMRGLSPGANVLTF. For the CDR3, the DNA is TGTGCCAGTAGTATGCGGGGGCTTAGCCCTGGGGCCAACGTCCTGACTTTC.

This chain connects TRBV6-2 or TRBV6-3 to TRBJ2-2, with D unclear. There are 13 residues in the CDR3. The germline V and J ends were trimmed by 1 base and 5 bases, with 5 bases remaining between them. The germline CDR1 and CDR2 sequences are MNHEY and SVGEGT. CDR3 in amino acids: CASSYWETGELFF. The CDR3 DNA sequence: TGTGCCAGCAGTTACTGGGAAACCGGGGAGCTGTTTTTT.

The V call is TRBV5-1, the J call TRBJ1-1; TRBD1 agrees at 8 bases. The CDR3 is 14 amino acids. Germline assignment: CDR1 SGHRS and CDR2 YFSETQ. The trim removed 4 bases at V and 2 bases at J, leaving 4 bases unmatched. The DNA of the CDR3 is TGCGCCAGCAGCGAGACAGGGGTCAACACTGAAGCTTTCTTT. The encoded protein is CASSETGVNTEAFF.

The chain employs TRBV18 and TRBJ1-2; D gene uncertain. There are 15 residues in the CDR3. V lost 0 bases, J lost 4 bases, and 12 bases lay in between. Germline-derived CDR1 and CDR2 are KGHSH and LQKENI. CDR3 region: CASSPPFGVSYGYTF. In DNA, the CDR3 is TGTGCCAGCTCACCACCGTTCGGGGTTTCCTATGGCTACACCTTC. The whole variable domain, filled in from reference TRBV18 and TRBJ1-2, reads NAGVMQNPRHLVRRRGQEARLRCSPMKGHSHVYWYRQLPEEGLKFMVYLQKENIIDESGMPKERFSAEFPKEGPSILRIQQVVRGDSAAYFCASSPPFGVSYGYTFGSGTRLTVV.

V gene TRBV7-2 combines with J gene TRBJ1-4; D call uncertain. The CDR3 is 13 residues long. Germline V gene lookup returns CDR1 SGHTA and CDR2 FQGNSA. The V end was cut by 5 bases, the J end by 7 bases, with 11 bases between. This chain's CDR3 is CASSPDGSEKLFF. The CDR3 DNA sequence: TGTGCCAGCAGCCCTGACGGGAGTGAAAAACTGTTTTTT. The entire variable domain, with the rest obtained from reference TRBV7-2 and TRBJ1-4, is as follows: GAGVSQSPSNKVTEKGKDVELRCDPISGHTALYWYRQSLGQGLEFLIYFQGNSAPDKSGLPSDRFSAERTGGSVSTLTIQRTQQEDSAVYLCASSPDGSEKLFFGSGTQLSVL.

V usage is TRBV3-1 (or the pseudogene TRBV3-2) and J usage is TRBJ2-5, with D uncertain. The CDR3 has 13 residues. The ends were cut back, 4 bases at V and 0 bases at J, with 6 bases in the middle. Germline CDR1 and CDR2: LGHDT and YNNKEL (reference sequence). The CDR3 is CASSRGHQETQYF. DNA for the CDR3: TGTGCCAGCAGCCGTGGGCACCAAGAGACCCAGTACTTC.

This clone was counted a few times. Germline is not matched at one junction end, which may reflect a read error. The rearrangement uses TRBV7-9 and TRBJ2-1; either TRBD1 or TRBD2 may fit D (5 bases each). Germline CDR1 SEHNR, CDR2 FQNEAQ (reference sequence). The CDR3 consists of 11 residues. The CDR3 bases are TGTGCCAGCAGGTTAGGGGACCTTCCGTTCTTC. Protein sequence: CASRLGDLPFF.